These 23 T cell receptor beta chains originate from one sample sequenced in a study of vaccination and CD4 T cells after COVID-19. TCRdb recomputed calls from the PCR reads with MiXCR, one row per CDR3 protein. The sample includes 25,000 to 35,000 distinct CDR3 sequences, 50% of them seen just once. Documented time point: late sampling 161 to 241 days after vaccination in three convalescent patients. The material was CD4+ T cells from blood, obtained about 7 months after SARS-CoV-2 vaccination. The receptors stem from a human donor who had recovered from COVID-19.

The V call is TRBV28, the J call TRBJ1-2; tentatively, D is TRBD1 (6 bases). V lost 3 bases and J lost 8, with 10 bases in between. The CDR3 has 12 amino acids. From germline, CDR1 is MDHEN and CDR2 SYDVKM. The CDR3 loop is CASSLAGEGYTF. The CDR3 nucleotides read TGTGCCAGCAGTTTGGCAGGGGAAGGCTACACCTTC.

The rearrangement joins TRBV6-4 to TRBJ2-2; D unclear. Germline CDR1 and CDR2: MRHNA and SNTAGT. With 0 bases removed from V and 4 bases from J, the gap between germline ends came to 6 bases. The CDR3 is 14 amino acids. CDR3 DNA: TGTGCCAGCAGTGACTCGAGTAGCACCGGGGAGCTGTTTTTT. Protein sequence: CASSDSSSTGELFF.

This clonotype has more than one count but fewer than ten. The CDR3 is CASNDGGTNYGYTF. As DNA, the CDR3 is TGTGCCAGCAACGACGGTGGGACTAACTATGGCTACACCTTC. J is TRBJ1-2 and V is TRBV6-2 or TRBV6-3; D is uncertain. This CDR3 has 14 amino acids. The germline gives CDR1 MNHEY, CDR2 SVGEGT. Between the trimmed V and J ends, which lost 7 bases and 0 bases, there was a span of 12 bases.

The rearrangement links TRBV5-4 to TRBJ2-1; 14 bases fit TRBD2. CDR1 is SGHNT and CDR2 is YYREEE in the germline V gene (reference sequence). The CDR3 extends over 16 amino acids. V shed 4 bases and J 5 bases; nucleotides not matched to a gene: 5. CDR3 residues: CASSPPGLAGDNEQFF. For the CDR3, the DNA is TGTGCCAGCAGCCCACCGGGACTAGCGGGAGACAATGAGCAGTTCTTC.

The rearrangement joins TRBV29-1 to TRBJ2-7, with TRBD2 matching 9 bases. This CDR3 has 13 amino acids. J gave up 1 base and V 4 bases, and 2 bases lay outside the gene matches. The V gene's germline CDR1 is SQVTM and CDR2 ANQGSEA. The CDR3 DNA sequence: TGCAGCGTTGCGACTAGCGGATCCTACGAGCAGTACTTC. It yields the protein CSVATSGSYEQYF.

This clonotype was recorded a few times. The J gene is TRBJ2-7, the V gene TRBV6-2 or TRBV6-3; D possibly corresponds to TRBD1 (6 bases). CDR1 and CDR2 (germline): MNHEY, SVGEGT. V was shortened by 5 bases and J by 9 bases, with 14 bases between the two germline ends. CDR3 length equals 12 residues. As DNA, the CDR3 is TGTGCCAGCAGTACATTCGACAGGAGGCAGTACTTC. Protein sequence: CASSTFDRRQYF.

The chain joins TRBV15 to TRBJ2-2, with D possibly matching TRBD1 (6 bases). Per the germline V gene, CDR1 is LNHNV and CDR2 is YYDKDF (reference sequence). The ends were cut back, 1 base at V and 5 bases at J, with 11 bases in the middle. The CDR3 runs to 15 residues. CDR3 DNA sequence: TGTGCCACCAGCAGAGCCCTTCAGGGGACCGGGGAGCTGTTTTTT. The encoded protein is CATSRALQGTGELFF.

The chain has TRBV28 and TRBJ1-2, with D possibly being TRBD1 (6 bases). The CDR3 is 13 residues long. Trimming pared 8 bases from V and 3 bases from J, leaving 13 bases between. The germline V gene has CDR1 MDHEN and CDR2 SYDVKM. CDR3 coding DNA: TGTGCCAGCTCATCCCAGGGGTACTATGGCTACACCTTC. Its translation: CASSSQGYYGYTF.

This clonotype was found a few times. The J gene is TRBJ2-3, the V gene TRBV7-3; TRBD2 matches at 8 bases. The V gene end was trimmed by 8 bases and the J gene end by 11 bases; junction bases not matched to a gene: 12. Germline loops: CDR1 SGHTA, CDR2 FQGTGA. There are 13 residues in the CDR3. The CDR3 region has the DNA TGTGCCAGCTCGGCCAGCGGGAGCCAAGGGCAGTATTTT. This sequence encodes CASSASGSQGQYF.

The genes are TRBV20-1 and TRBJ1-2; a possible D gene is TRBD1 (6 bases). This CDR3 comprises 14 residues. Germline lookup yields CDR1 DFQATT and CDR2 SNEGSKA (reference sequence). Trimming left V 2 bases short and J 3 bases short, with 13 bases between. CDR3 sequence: CSARKSGADYGYTF. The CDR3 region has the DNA TGCAGTGCTAGAAAGTCAGGGGCCGACTATGGCTACACCTTC.

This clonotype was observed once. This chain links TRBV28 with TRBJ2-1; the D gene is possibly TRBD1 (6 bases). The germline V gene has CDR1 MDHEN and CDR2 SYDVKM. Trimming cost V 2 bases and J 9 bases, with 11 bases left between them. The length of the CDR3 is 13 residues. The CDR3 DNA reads TGTGCCAGCAGTTTAGTGGGGACAAGTGAGCAGTTCTTC. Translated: CASSLVGTSEQFF.

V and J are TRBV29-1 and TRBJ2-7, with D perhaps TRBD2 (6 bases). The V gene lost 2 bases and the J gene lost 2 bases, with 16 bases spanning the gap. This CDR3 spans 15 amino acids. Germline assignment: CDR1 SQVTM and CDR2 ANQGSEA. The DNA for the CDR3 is TGCAGCGTTGAATCATCTTGGGGGGTCGCCTACGAGCAGTACTTC. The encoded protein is CSVESSWGVAYEQYF.

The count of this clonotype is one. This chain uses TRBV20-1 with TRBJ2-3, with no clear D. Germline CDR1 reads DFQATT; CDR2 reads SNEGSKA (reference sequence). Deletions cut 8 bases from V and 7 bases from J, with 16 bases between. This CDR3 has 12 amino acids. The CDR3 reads CSPVAGRHTQYF. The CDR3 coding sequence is TGCAGTCCGGTGGCAGGTCGCCATACGCAGTATTTT.

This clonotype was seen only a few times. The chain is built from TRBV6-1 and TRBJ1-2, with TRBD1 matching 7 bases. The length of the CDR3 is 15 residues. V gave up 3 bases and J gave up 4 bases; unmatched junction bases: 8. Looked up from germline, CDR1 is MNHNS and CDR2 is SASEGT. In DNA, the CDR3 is TGTGCCAGCAGTGAGATCCCGGGACAGCCCTATGGCTACACCTTC. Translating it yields CASSEIPGQPYGYTF.

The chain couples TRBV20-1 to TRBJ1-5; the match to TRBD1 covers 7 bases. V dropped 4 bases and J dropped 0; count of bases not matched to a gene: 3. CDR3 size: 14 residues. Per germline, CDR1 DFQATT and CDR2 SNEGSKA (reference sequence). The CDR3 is CSATQGSSNQPQHF. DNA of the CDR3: TGCAGTGCTACACAGGGGAGTAGCAATCAGCCCCAGCATTTT.

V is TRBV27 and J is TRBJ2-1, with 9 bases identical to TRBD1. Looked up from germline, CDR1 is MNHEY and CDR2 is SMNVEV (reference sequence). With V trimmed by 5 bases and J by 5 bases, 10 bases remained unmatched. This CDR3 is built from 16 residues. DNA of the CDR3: TGTGCCAGCAGTCCCTACGGGACAGGGAAACACAATGAGCAGTTCTTC. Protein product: CASSPYGTGKHNEQFF.

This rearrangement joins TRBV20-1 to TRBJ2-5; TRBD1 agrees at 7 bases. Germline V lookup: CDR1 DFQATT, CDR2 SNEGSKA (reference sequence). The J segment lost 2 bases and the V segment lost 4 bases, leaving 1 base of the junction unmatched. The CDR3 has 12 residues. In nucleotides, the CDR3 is TGCAGTGCTAAGACAGGGCAAGAGACCCAGTACTTC. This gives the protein CSAKTGQETQYF.

This CDR3 is CASSPPVASSEQYF. The CDR3 bases are TGTGCCAGCAGCCCACCGGTAGCTAGCAGCGAGCAGTACTTC. This rearrangement joins TRBV7-8 to TRBJ2-7, with TRBD2 as a possible D gene (5 bases). With 5 bases removed from V and 6 bases from J, the gap between germline ends came to 17 bases. The CDR3 has 14 amino acids. CDR1 and CDR2 (germline): SGHVS, FQNEAQ.

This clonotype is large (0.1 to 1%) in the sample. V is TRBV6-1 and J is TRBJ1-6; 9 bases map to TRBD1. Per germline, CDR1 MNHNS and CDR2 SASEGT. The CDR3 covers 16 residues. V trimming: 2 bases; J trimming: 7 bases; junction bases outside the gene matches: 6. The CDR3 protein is CASSESIGQGNSPLHF. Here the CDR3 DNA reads TGTGCCAGCAGTGAATCCATTGGACAGGGGAATTCACCCCTCCACTTT.

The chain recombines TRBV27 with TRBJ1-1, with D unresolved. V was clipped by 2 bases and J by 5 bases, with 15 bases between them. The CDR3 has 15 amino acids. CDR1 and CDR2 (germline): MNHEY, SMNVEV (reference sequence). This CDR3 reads CASSLGVSRRTEAFF. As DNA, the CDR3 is TGTGCCAGCAGTTTAGGTGTATCTCGGAGAACTGAAGCTTTCTTT.

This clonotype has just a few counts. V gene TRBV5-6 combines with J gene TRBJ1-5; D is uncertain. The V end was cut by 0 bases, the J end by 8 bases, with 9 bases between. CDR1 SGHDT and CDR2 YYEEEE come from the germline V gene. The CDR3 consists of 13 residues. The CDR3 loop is CASSLAGGKPQHF. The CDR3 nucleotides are TGTGCCAGCAGCTTGGCCGGAGGGAAGCCCCAGCATTTT. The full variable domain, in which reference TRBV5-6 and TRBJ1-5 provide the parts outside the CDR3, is DAGVTQSPTHLIKTRGQQVTLRCSPKSGHDTVSWYQQALGQGPQFIFQYYEEEERQRGNFPDRFSGHQFPNYSSELNVNALLLGDSALYLCASSLAGGKPQHFGDGTRLSIL.

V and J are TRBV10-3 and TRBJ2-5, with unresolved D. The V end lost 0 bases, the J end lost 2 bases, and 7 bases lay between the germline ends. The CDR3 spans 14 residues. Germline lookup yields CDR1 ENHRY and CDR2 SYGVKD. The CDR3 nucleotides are TGTGCCATCAGTGAGTCTACAGCGCAAGAGACCCAGTACTTC. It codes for CAISESTAQETQYF.

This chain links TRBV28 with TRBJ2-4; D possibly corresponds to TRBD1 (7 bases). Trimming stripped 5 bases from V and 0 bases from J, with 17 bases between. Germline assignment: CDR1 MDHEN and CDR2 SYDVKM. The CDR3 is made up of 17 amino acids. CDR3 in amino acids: CASSPLTGTLAKNIQYF. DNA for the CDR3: TGTGCCAGCAGTCCATTGACAGGGACTCTAGCCAAAAACATTCAGTACTTC.